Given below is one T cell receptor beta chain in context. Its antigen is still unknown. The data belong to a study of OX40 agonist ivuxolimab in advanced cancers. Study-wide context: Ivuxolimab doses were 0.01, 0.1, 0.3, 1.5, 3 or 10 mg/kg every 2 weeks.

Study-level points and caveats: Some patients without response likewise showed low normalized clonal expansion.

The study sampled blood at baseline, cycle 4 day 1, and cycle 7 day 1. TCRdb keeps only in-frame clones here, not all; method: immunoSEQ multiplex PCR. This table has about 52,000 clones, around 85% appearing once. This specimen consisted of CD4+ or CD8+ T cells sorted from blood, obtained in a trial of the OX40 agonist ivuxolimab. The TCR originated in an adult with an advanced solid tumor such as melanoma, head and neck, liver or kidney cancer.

CDR3 DNA sequence: TGCAGCGTTGTGGGCAGGGTAGGCGGCTACACCTTC. Translated, it gives CSVVGRVGGYTF. The chain uses TRBV29-1 and TRBJ1-2, with D perhaps TRBD1 (5 bases). The CDR3 spans 12 residues. Trimming removed 4 bases from V and 8 bases from J, with 14 bases in between. Germline CDR1 and CDR2: SQVTM and ANQGSEA.